Listed below are T cell receptor beta chains from one sample, sequenced in a study of blood T cell repertoires in COVID-19. The protocol was immunoSEQ multiplex PCR, while the TCRdb copy is restricted to in-frame clones and leaves out a portion. The profile covers 500,000 to 600,000 clones, with roughly 91% appearing a single time and 7.8% taken by the ten largest. Sequencing was carried out using peripheral blood. The receptors derive from a woman aged 50 to 60 with COVID-19, enrolled during active disease. Each CDR3 is given without its conserved first and last residue. Fields, in order: V gene, clone size, J gene, CDR3 protein. Clone size appears in some rows only: once, few, many, or a class for an expanded clone.

V gene: TRBV9
clone size: NA
J gene: TRBJ1-3
CDR3 protein: ASSDGGSGNTIY

V gene: TRBV6-2/TRBV6-3
clone size: NA
J gene: TRBJ2-2
CDR3 protein: ASSYRGTYTGELF

V gene: TRBV28
clone size: NA
J gene: TRBJ1-2
CDR3 protein: ASSASGQFKGYT

V gene: TRBV5-6
clone size: NA
J gene: TRBJ2-7
CDR3 protein: ASSLVWPSYEQY

V gene: TRBV10-3
clone size: once
J gene: TRBJ2-1
CDR3 protein: AISGDTSYNEQF

V gene: TRBV6-6
clone size: NA
J gene: TRBJ2-3
CDR3 protein: ASSYRGRASTDTQY

V gene: TRBV29-1
clone size: NA
J gene: TRBJ1-2
CDR3 protein: SVARDSGLYGYT

V gene: TRBV27
clone size: few
J gene: TRBJ2-1
CDR3 protein: ASRATPRIDNEQF

V gene: TRBV7-2
clone size: NA
J gene: TRBJ1-5
CDR3 protein: ASSKPGTAQPQH

V gene: TRBV4-1
clone size: NA
J gene: TRBJ1-3
CDR3 protein: ASSGGPGQRTGNTIY

V gene: TRBV24-1
clone size: NA
J gene: TRBJ1-6
CDR3 protein: ATSGGSYNSPLH

V gene: TRBV5-1
clone size: NA
J gene: TRBJ1-2
CDR3 protein: ASSLERVYGYT

V gene: TRBV27
clone size: NA
J gene: TRBJ2-2
CDR3 protein: ASSSGQGVPSGTGELF

V gene: TRBV7-9
clone size: few
J gene: TRBJ2-2
CDR3 protein: ASSPRGLTGELF

V gene: TRBV6-2/TRBV6-3
clone size: NA
J gene: TRBJ1-2
CDR3 protein: ASSPTAYGYT

V gene: TRBV5-4
clone size: NA
J gene: TRBJ1-1
CDR3 protein: ASSGQMNTEAF

V gene: TRBV19
clone size: NA
J gene: TRBJ1-3
CDR3 protein: ASSEDRVSGNTIY

V gene: TRBV6-5
clone size: NA
J gene: TRBJ2-1
CDR3 protein: ASSYTAGLAYEQF

V gene: TRBV7-2
clone size: NA
J gene: TRBJ2-1
CDR3 protein: ASTSNPGRDNEQF

V gene: TRBV5-1
clone size: few
J gene: TRBJ1-1
CDR3 protein: ASSLKPGHPEGTEAF

V gene: TRBV11-3
clone size: NA
J gene: TRBJ2-3
CDR3 protein: ASSSGLAASTDTQY

V gene: TRBV29-1
clone size: NA
J gene: TRBJ1-2
CDR3 protein: SVGDPSGGYT

V gene: TRBV9
clone size: NA
J gene: TRBJ1-2
CDR3 protein: ASSVGHGTNYGYT

V gene: TRBV7-2
clone size: NA
J gene: TRBJ2-3
CDR3 protein: ASRGGGAGADTQY

V gene: TRBV5-4
clone size: NA
J gene: TRBJ1-2
CDR3 protein: ASSYRDTHYGYT

V gene: TRBV24-1
clone size: once
J gene: TRBJ1-2
CDR3 protein: ATSDNNGYT

V gene: TRBV6-5
clone size: once
J gene: TRBJ2-4
CDR3 protein: ASRGGEIQY

V gene: TRBV4-2
clone size: NA
J gene: TRBJ2-6
CDR3 protein: ASSQDPWVAGGPTGANVLT

V gene: TRBV7-9
clone size: NA
J gene: TRBJ1-1
CDR3 protein: ASSPRGQGFTEAF

V gene: TRBV7-9
clone size: NA
J gene: TRBJ2-3
CDR3 protein: ASSGWDRGLVDTQY

V gene: TRBV9
clone size: NA
J gene: TRBJ1-3
CDR3 protein: ASSVVAGNTIY

V gene: TRBV7-2
clone size: once
J gene: TRBJ2-7
CDR3 protein: ASSLTSGAIYEQY

V gene: TRBV2
clone size: few
J gene: TRBJ1-5
CDR3 protein: ASSGATPDQPQH

V gene: TRBV24-1
clone size: NA
J gene: TRBJ1-5
CDR3 protein: ATSDWTGDGYNQPQH

V gene: TRBV24-1
clone size: NA
J gene: TRBJ2-5
CDR3 protein: ATSEGGLETQY

V gene: TRBV4-1
clone size: NA
J gene: TRBJ2-5
CDR3 protein: ASSQDAPGQGQETQY

V gene: TRBV28
clone size: NA
J gene: TRBJ1-5
CDR3 protein: ASYRGRGNQPQH

V gene: TRBV7-9
clone size: NA
J gene: TRBJ1-1
CDR3 protein: ASSPGGTEAF

V gene: TRBV5-1
clone size: NA
J gene: TRBJ2-3
CDR3 protein: ASSFGRGGTDTQY

V gene: TRBV10-3
clone size: NA
J gene: TRBJ1-1
CDR3 protein: AIKFGENTEAF

V gene: TRBV28
clone size: NA
J gene: TRBJ1-4
CDR3 protein: ASSSFRGTNEKLF

V gene: TRBV5-8
clone size: NA
J gene: TRBJ1-6
CDR3 protein: ASSYIPTKPNSPLH

V gene: TRBV5-4
clone size: NA
J gene: TRBJ1-4
CDR3 protein: ASSLGVTAAANEKLF

V gene: TRBV30
clone size: NA
J gene: TRBJ2-4
CDR3 protein: AWSAGLNIQY

V gene: TRBV6-6
clone size: NA
J gene: TRBJ1-5
CDR3 protein: ASALLGGGNQPQH

V gene: TRBV10-1
clone size: NA
J gene: TRBJ1-1
CDR3 protein: ASSGQGTTEAF

V gene: TRBV10-3
clone size: NA
J gene: TRBJ1-2
CDR3 protein: AISESDRENGYT

V gene: TRBV7-9
clone size: NA
J gene: TRBJ1-5
CDR3 protein: ASSFDRGPNQPQH

V gene: TRBV27
clone size: NA
J gene: TRBJ2-1
CDR3 protein: ASSLIGTSGNEQF